The sequence of this TCR beta chain was determined in a study of blood T cell repertoires in COVID-19. Study in general: The origin of the acute and convalescent COVID-19 samples was the United States, Italy and Spain. PBMCs, B-cell-depleted T cells, or T cells were the source of the cDNA or gDNA that made up the material.

Seattle patients were enrolled while actively infected and followed longitudinally. In the authors' methods: It was from reference gene primer amplification that nucleated cell counts were estimated. Measured with immunoSEQ multiplex PCR; TCRdb has only the in-frame clones, and not every one. V, J and clone size reflect that table, while D and trimming were determined from the DNA. The data contain some 350,000 clones, more than 70% of them singletons. The CDR3 is 13 amino acids. V was cut by 7 bases and J by 2 bases, with 11 bases left in between. Per germline, CDR1 SNHLY and CDR2 FYNNEI. The clonotype comes from a woman aged 70 to 79 with COVID-19, enrolled during active disease. The V and J genes are TRBV2 and TRBJ1-2; tentatively, D is TRBD1 (6 bases). Sequenced: peripheral blood. Here the CDR3 DNA reads TGTGCCAGCAACGCGCAGGGGAACTATGGCTACACCTTC. Encoded protein: CASNAQGNYGYTF.